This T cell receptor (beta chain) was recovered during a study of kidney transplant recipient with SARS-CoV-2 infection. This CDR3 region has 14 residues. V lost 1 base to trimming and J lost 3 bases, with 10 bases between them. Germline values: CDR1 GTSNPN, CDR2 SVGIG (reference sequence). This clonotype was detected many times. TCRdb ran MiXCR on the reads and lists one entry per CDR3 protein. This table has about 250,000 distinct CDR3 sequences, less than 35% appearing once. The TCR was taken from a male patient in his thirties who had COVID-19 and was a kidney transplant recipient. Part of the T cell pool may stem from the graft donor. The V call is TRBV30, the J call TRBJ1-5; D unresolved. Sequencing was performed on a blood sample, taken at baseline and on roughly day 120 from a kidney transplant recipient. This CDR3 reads CAWSGLTNNQPQHF. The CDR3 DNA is TGTGCCTGGAGTGGCCTTACCAACAATCAGCCCCAGCATTTT.